This TCR beta chain was sequenced during a study of cytomegalovirus exposure and HLA in healthy donors. Study-wide results and limits: Reports indicate that TCR beta sequences accurately predicted the HLA-A and HLA-B alleles of most subjects.

Vbeta (60) and Jbeta (13) primers were used in the PCR. Profiled with immunoSEQ multiplex PCR; TCRdb holds only in-frame clones, not every one. This table holds approximately 110,000 clones, more than 80% found once. This CDR3 region has 18 residues. Germline CDR1 reads SGHTA; CDR2 reads FQGNSA. V lost 5 bases, J lost 2 bases, and 25 bases lay in between. This clone was seen a single time. Its target is unknown. The sequence came from a man aged 18-30 years in good health and CMV-seronegative. This rearrangement joins TRBV7-2 to TRBJ2-7; D is possibly TRBD2 (11 bases). Sequencing input: PBMCs. This CDR3 reads CASSRDRGGSGRAYEQYF. In DNA, the CDR3 is TGTGCCAGCAGCAGGGACAGGGGTGGTAGCGGGAGGGCCTACGAGCAGTACTTC.